This T cell receptor (beta chain) came from a study of T-cell memory formation after mild COVID-19. At the level of the study: Clusters of TCRs were largely donor specific. Study results and caveats: Memory sampled before infection contained some responding clones, suggesting cross-reactive memory joined.

The V gene's germline CDR1 is MNHEY and CDR2 SVGEGT. Unmatched junction bases numbered 3, after V lost 4 bases and J lost 2 bases. The CDR3 runs 16 residues. TCRdb passed the 5' RACE reads through MiXCR, listing each CDR3 protein once. In the table there are about 540,000 distinct CDR3 sequences, roughly 20% of which are singletons. This clonotype appeared many times. Its target is unknown. The chain couples TRBV6-2 or TRBV6-3 to TRBJ2-1; 12 positions match TRBD2. The sequence derives from an adult woman who had mild COVID-19 (a few samples of this study predate the infection). Cell type and time point are not known. The source material was PBMCs or a T cell subset sorted from them (not recorded which). The CDR3 DNA reads TGTGCCAGCAGTTCCGGACTAGCGGGGCCCTACAATGAGCAGTTCTTC. Translating gives CASSSGLAGPYNEQFF.